Sequencing of this T cell receptor beta chain was carried out in a study of cytomegalovirus exposure and HLA in healthy donors. General study points: In most subjects, TCR beta sequences reportedly gave accurate predictions of HLA-A and HLA-B alleles. In a later analysis, specific HLA alleles were associated with over 15,000 TCR beta sequences at a 0.05 false discovery rate. TRBV6-2, TRBV6-3 and some other V segments were excluded as indistinguishable.

With respect to this clone: Its antigen remains unidentified.

The PCR employed 60 Vbeta primers together with 13 Jbeta primers. This table comes from immunoSEQ multiplex PCR, and its TCRdb copy is limited to in-frame clones, with some not included. This table holds 120,000 to 150,000 clones, 82% found once. Germline-derived CDR1 and CDR2 are SGHVS and FQNEAQ. This CDR3 has 15 amino acids. The germline V and J ends were trimmed by 3 bases and 3 bases, with 15 bases remaining between them. The V call is TRBV7-8, the J call TRBJ2-7; unclear D gene. The clonotype originates from a male donor in good health and CMV-seronegative. Sequencing input: PBMCs. The CDR3 reads CASSFEPTTSYEQYF. For the CDR3, the DNA is TGTGCCAGCAGCTTCGAACCGACAACCAGCTACGAGCAGTACTTC.